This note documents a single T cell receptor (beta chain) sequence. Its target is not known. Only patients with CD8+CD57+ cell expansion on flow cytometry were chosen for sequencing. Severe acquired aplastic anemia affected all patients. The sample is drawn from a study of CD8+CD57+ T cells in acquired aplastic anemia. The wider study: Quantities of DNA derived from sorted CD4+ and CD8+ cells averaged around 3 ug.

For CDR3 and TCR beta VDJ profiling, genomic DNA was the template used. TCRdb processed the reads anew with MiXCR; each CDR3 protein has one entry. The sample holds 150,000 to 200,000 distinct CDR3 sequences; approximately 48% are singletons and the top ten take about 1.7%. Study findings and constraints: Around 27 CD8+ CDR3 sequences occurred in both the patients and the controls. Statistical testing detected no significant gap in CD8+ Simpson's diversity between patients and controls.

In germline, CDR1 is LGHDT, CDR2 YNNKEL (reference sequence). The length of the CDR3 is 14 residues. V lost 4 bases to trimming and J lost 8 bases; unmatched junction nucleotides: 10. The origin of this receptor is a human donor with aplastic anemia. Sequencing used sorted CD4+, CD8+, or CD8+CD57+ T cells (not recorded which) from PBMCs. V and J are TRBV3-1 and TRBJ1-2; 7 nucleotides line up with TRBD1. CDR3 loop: CASSLRQGSPGYTF. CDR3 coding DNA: TGTGCCAGCAGCCTCAGACAGGGATCGCCCGGCTACACCTTC. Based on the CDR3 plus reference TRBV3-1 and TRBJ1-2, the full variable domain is DTAVSQTPKYLVTQMGNDKSIKCEQNLGHDTMYWYKQDSKKFLKIMFSYNNKELIINETVPNRFSPKSPDKAHLNLHINSLELGDSAVYFCASSLRQGSPGYTFGSGTRLTVV.